These 23 T cell receptor beta chains were sequenced from one sample in a study of CD8 T cells in ankylosing spondylitis (dated 2017 in TCRdb). Paper-wide results and their limitations: A TCR beta motif made up of seven or eight highly homologous amino acid variants appeared to be characteristic of blood from ankylosing spondylitis patients.

Library construction relied on 5' RACE. Sequencing instrument: Illumina HiSeq 2500. TCRdb reworked the public reads: Q25 trimming with fastp, MiXCR clone assembly, productive beta chains retained. Each CDR3 protein appears once, grouped with its most common genes and DNA. Here the sample has approximately 520,000 distinct CDR3 sequences; about 5.7% occur a single time. Around 3.5% of the sample is held by the ten biggest clonotypes. Their antigen targets remain unknown. Sequences were obtained from blood, either unsorted or a sorted T cell fraction (not recorded which). These receptors were obtained from a male donor with ankylosing spondylitis.

This clonotype was observed at least ten times. The rearrangement uses TRBV15 and TRBJ2-3; 8 positions agree with TRBD2. The J segment lost 2 bases and the V segment lost 0 bases, leaving 4 bases of the junction unmatched. The CDR3 is 16 residues long. CDR1 is LNHNV, CDR2 YYDKDF, per germline (reference sequence). The CDR3 nucleotides read TGTGCCACCAGCAGAGAGCGGGGGGTCTACACAGATACGCAGTATTTT. It is translated as CATSRERGVYTDTQYF.

The chain combines TRBV20-1 with TRBJ2-1; no clear D. The CDR3 is made up of 17 amino acids. The V gene's germline CDR1 is DFQATT and CDR2 SNEGSKA (reference sequence). The germline V and J ends were trimmed by 4 bases and 0 bases, with 19 bases remaining between them. The CDR3 nucleotides read TGCAGTGCTAACAGTCTTGGGCGCGCGAGCTCCTACAATGAGCAGTTCTTC. It translates to CSANSLGRASSYNEQFF.

This clonotype has a count of ten or more. This CDR3 reads CASAQVGNTEAFF. The CDR3 DNA reads TGCGCCAGCGCACAGGTGGGGAACACTGAAGCTTTCTTT. The chain combines TRBV5-1 with TRBJ1-1, with D maybe TRBD1 (5 bases). Trimming pared 7 bases from V and 1 base from J, leaving 11 bases between. CDR1 and CDR2 from the germline V gene are SGHRS and YFSETQ. The length of the CDR3 is 13 residues.

There are many counts of this clonotype. V usage is TRBV29-1 and J usage is TRBJ2-1; D is perhaps TRBD2 (6 bases). CDR1 is SQVTM, CDR2 ANQGSEA, per germline. The CDR3 spans 11 residues. V lost 3 bases to trimming and J lost 10 bases, with 10 bases between them. CDR3 nucleotides: TGCAGCGTTGAGGGGGACTCCGAGCAGTTCTTC. Its translation: CSVEGDSEQFF.

At least ten counts were recorded for this clonotype. The chain has TRBV6-1 and TRBJ2-3; 7 bases match TRBD1. The CDR3 is 15 residues long. CDR1 is MNHNS and CDR2 is SASEGT in the germline V gene. The junction had 10 bases not matched to a gene; V was cut back by 6 bases and J by 4 bases. CDR3 sequence: CASRRRQGGSDTQYF. CDR3 sequence (DNA): TGTGCCAGCAGACGTCGACAGGGTGGATCAGATACGCAGTATTTT.

This chain connects TRBV12-3 or TRBV12-4 to TRBJ1-2; D call uncertain. V was pared by 3 bases and J by 4 bases, with 15 bases between. The CDR3 spans 15 residues. This CDR3 reads CASSLAHDRAYGYTF. In nucleotides, the CDR3 is TGTGCCAGCAGTTTGGCCCACGATAGAGCCTATGGCTACACCTTC.

This clonotype showed up many times. V and J are TRBV30 and TRBJ2-7, with 8 bases that match TRBD1. From germline, CDR1 is GTSNPN and CDR2 SVGIG (reference sequence). V was clipped by 2 bases and J by 4 bases; unmatched bases: 13. The CDR3 covers 16 residues. This CDR3 reads CAWSIPPGTGIYEQYF. CDR3 DNA sequence: TGTGCCTGGAGTATCCCTCCCGGGACAGGAATTTACGAGCAGTACTTC.

This clonotype showed up many times. The V gene is TRBV11-3, the J gene TRBJ2-1; TRBD1 aligns across 9 bases. With V trimmed by 5 bases and J by 8 bases, 10 bases remained unmatched. In germline, CDR1 is SGHNT, CDR2 YENEEA. CDR3 length equals 15 residues. CDR3 in DNA: TGTGCCAGCAGCAAGGACAGGGGAATCATCGATGAGCAGTTCTTC. Its protein is CASSKDRGIIDEQFF.

This clonotype appeared many times. The rearrangement joins TRBV6-4 to TRBJ2-3; 7 bases are a match to TRBD1. With V trimmed by 3 bases and J by 6 bases, 9 bases remained unmatched. The CDR3 runs 15 residues. The germline CDR1 and CDR2 sequences are MRHNA and SNTAGT. DNA for the CDR3: TGTGCCAGCAGTGAGTGGGTACAGGGGACGGATACGCAGTATTTT. Its translation is CASSEWVQGTDTQYF.

This chain uses TRBV7-9 with TRBJ1-2; TRBD1 matches 9 bases. V dropped 1 base and J dropped 2; count of bases not matched to a gene: 5. This CDR3 contains 16 residues. CDR1 is SEHNR, CDR2 FQNEAQ, per germline (reference sequence). The CDR3 nucleotides are TGTGCCAGCAGCTTAGGGGCCGGACAGGGGAACTATGGCTACACCTTC. Residues: CASSLGAGQGNYGYTF.

The table lists this clonotype with many counts. For the CDR3, the DNA is TGTGCCAGCAGTTTCCCCGGACGGGAAAAACTGTTTTTT. Protein product: CASSFPGREKLFF. This chain links TRBV28 with TRBJ1-4; D unclear. Germline V gives CDR1 MDHEN, CDR2 SYDVKM. The CDR3 runs to 13 residues. V was pared by 3 bases and J by 8 bases, with 10 bases between.

This clonotype has at least ten counts. The rearrangement joins TRBV10-3 to TRBJ1-2; D not certain. Germline assignment: CDR1 ENHRY and CDR2 SYGVKD. V lost 3 bases and J lost 4, with 15 bases in between. The CDR3 sequence is 15 residues long. CDR3 nucleotide sequence: TGTGCCATCAGTGATGGGCATCGGGCGGGCTATGGCTACACCTTC. Protein: CAISDGHRAGYGYTF.

This clonotype occurred many times. The chain recombines TRBV13 with TRBJ1-1, with D unresolved. The germline gives CDR1 PRHDT, CDR2 FYEKMQ (reference sequence). This CDR3 region has 14 residues. Trimming left V 5 bases short and J 3 bases short, with 13 bases between. Here the CDR3 DNA reads TGTGCCAGCAGCCGTTTTTTGGTTGACACTGAAGCTTTCTTT. Residues: CASSRFLVDTEAFF.

This clonotype was counted a few times. The chain uses TRBV20-1 and TRBJ2-2, with TRBD2 matching 11 bases. V shed 5 bases and J 5 bases; nucleotides not matched to a gene: 7. Germline CDR1 reads DFQATT; CDR2 reads SNEGSKA (reference sequence). The CDR3 has 15 residues. The CDR3 DNA reads TGCAGTGCTGGACCCTGGACTAGCGGGACCGGGGAGCTGTTTTTT. It yields the protein CSAGPWTSGTGELFF.

This clonotype was counted at least ten times. This chain uses TRBV28 with TRBJ1-1, with D hard to call. V was cut by 2 bases and J by 7 bases, with 11 bases left in between. Germline V gene lookup returns CDR1 MDHEN and CDR2 SYDVKM. The CDR3 has 13 amino acids. The CDR3, as DNA: TGTGCCAGCAGTTTAGGGGAGGGTATTGAAGCTTTCTTT. Its protein product is CASSLGEGIEAFF.

This clonotype was recorded many times. The chain links TRBV6-6 to TRBJ2-7, with D unresolved. Germline V gene sequence: CDR1 MNHNY, CDR2 SVGAGI (reference sequence). V lost 2 bases, J lost 0 bases, and 5 bases lay in between. The CDR3 has 13 residues. The CDR3 loop is CASSYEISYEQYF. The CDR3 coding sequence is TGTGCCAGCAGTTACGAGATCTCCTACGAGCAGTACTTC.

There are many counts of this clonotype. The gene calls are TRBV20-1 and TRBJ2-7; TRBD1 matches 10 bases. The CDR3 consists of 16 residues. V gave up 4 bases and J gave up 8 bases; unmatched junction bases: 17. Germline V gene sequence: CDR1 DFQATT, CDR2 SNEGSKA (reference sequence). The CDR3 spells CSATPLDRGRPFKQYF. The DNA of the CDR3 is TGCAGTGCTACCCCTCTAGACAGGGGGCGTCCTTTCAAGCAGTACTTC.

This clonotype was detected many times. The chain employs TRBV5-1 and TRBJ2-3, with D unresolved. The CDR3 covers 13 residues. Trimming shortened V by 0 bases and J by 8 bases, and 10 bases separated the two germline ends. CDR1 is SGHRS and CDR2 is YFSETQ in the germline V gene. The CDR3 is CASSLAGHATQYF. The CDR3 region has the DNA TGCGCCAGCAGCTTGGCGGGTCATGCTACGCAGTATTTT.

This clonotype was observed many times. The chain links TRBV20-1 to TRBJ2-1; tentatively, D is TRBD1 (5 bases). V lost 3 bases and J lost 0, with 9 bases in between. Germline values: CDR1 DFQATT, CDR2 SNEGSKA (reference sequence). This CDR3 is 14 amino acids long. CDR3 nucleotide sequence: TGCAGTGCTAGTGAAAGGGGCTCCTACAATGAGCAGTTCTTC. Protein: CSASERGSYNEQFF.

This clonotype was observed at least ten times. The chain carries TRBV12-3 or TRBV12-4 and TRBJ1-4; D remains ambiguous. Trimming took off 6 bases at V and 5 bases at J, with 13 bases between the two ends. The CDR3 is made up of 14 amino acids. In nucleotides, the CDR3 is TGTGCCAGCAGCCAACAGCGATACAATGAAAAACTGTTTTTT. This encodes CASSQQRYNEKLFF.

This clonotype appeared many times. The genes are TRBV6-2 or TRBV6-3 and TRBJ2-7; perhaps TRBD1 as D (7 bases). Germline CDR1 reads MNHEY; CDR2 reads SVGEGT. This CDR3 contains 15 residues. The ends were cut back, 6 bases at V and 3 bases at J, with 18 bases in the middle. CDR3 amino acids: CASSSPHRGGYEQYF. In DNA, the CDR3 is TGTGCCAGCAGCTCCCCCCACAGGGGAGGCTACGAGCAGTACTTC.

This clonotype was seen many times. The chain recombines TRBV29-1 with TRBJ2-4; unclear D gene. Germline V gives CDR1 SQVTM, CDR2 ANQGSEA. The CDR3 is 13 residues long. V lost 4 bases to trimming and J lost 7 bases, with 14 bases between them. The DNA for the CDR3 is TGCAGCGTTGGTGGGTCGTTAGGGAACATTCAGTACTTC. Its translation is CSVGGSLGNIQYF. The full variable domain, rest sourced from reference TRBV29-1 and TRBJ2-4, is SAVISQKPSRDICQRGTSLTIQCQVDSQVTMMFWYRQQPGQSLTLIATANQGSEATYESGFVIDKFPISRPNLTFSTLTVSNMSPEDSSIYLCSVGGSLGNIQYFGAGTRLSVL.

This clonotype came up many times. J is TRBJ2-3 and V is TRBV10-3, with a possible D match to TRBD2 (7 bases). Germline V gene data show CDR1 as ENHRY and CDR2 as SYGVKD. CDR3 size: 15 residues. Between the trimmed V and J ends, which lost 2 bases and 8 bases, there was a span of 17 bases. The CDR3 loop reads CAISEEAGAPTTQYF. CDR3 nucleotide sequence: TGTGCCATCAGTGAGGAGGCGGGGGCCCCAACTACGCAGTATTTT.